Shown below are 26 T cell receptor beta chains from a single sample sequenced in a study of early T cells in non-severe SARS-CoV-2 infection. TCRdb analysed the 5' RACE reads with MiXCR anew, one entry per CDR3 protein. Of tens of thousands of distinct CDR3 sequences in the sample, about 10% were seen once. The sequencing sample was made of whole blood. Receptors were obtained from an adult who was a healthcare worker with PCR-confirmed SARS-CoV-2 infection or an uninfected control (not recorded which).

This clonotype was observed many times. This chain's CDR3 is CASSRGQSTEAFF. CDR3 bases: TGCGCCAGCAGTCGAGGACAGTCCACTGAAGCTTTCTTT. The chain has TRBV4-1 and TRBJ1-1; D might be TRBD1 (6 bases). The length of the CDR3 is 13 residues. Deletions cut 6 bases from V and 4 bases from J, with 12 bases between. Germline values: CDR1 MGHRA, CDR2 YSYEKL.

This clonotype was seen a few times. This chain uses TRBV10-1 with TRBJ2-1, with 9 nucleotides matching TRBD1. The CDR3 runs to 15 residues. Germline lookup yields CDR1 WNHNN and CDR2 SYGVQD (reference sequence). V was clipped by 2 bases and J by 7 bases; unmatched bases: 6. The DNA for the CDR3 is TGCGCCAGCAGTGAGACAGGGGGCGTAGAAAATGAGCAGTTCTTC. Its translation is CASSETGGVENEQFF.

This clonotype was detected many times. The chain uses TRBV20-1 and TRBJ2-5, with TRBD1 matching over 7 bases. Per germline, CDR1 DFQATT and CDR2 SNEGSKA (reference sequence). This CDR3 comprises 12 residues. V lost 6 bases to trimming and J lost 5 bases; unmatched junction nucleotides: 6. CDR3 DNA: TGCAGTGCCCCGACAGGGATTGAGACCCAGTACTTC. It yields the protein CSAPTGIETQYF.

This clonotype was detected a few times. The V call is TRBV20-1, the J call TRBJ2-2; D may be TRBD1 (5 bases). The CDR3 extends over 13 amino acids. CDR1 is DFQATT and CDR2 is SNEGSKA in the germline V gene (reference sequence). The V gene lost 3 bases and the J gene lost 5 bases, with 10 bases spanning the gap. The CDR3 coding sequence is TGCAGTGCTAGGGGGCTGGAGACCGGGGAGCTGTTTTTT. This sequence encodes CSARGLETGELFF.

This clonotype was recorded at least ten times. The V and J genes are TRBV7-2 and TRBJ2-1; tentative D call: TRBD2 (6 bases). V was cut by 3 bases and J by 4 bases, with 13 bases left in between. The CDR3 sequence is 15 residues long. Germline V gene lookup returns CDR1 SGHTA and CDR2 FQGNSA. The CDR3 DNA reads TGTGCCAGCAGCTTGGTAGCGGATCCGTACAATGAGCAGTTCTTC. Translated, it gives CASSLVADPYNEQFF.

CDR3 nucleotide sequence: TGTGCCTGGAGTGAGACAGGGAGCTCCTACGAGCAGTACTTC. It yields the protein CAWSETGSSYEQYF. The gene calls are TRBV30 and TRBJ2-7; 7 positions match TRBD1. Germline-derived CDR1 and CDR2 are GTSNPN and SVGIG (reference sequence). V shed 1 base, J shed 0 bases, and the junction held 3 bases outside the gene matches. This CDR3 has 14 residues.

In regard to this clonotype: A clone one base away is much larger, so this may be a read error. The CDR3 reads CASSDGVFADTQYF. DNA for the CDR3: TGTGCCAGCAGTGATGGGGTATTCGCAGATACGCAGTATTTT. The gene calls are TRBV2 and TRBJ2-3; no clear D gene. This CDR3 has 14 amino acids. The germline V gene encodes CDR1 SNHLY and CDR2 FYNNEI. V was shortened by 3 bases and J by 4 bases, with 11 bases between the two germline ends.

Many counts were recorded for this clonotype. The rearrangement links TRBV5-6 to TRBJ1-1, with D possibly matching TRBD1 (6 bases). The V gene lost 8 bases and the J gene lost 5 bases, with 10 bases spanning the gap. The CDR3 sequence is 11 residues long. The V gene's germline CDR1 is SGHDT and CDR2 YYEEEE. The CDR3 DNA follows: TGTGCCAGTTACGGACAGACTGAAGCTTTCTTT. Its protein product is CASYGQTEAFF.

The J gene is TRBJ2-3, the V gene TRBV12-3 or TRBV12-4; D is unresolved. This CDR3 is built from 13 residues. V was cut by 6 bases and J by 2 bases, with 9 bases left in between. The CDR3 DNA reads TGTGCCAGCAGCGCTCAGAACACAGATACGCAGTATTTT. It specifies CASSAQNTDTQYF.

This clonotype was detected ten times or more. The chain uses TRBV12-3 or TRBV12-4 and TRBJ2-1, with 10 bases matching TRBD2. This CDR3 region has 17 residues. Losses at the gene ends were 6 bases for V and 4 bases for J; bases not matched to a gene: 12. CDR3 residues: CASRPSGGLKNYNEQFF. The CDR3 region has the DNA TGTGCCAGCAGACCTAGCGGGGGCCTAAAAAATTACAATGAGCAGTTCTTC.

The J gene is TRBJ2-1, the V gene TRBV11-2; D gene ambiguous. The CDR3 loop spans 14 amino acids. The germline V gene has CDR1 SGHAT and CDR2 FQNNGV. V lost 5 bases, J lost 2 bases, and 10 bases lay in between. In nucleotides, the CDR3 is TGTGCCAGCAGCCCGTGGACGACCTACAATGAGCAGTTCTTC. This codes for CASSPWTTYNEQFF.

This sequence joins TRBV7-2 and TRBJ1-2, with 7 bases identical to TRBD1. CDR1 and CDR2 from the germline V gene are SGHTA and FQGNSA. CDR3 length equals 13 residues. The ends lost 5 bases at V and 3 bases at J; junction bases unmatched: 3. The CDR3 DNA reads TGTGCCAGCAGCAAGACAGGGTACTATGGCTACACCTTC. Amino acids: CASSKTGYYGYTF.

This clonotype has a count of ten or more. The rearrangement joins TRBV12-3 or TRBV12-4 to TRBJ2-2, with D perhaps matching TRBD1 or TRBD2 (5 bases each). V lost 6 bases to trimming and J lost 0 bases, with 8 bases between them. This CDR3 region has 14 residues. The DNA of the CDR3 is TGTGCCAGCAGCTCGGGACCGAACACCGGGGAGCTGTTTTTT. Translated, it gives CASSSGPNTGELFF.

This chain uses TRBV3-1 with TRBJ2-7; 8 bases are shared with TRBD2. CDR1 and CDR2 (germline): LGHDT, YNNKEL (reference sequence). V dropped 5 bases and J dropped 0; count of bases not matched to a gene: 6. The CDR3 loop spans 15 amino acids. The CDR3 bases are TGTGCCAGCAGCACCACTAGCGGACCCTCCTACGAGCAGTACTTC. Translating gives CASSTTSGPSYEQYF.

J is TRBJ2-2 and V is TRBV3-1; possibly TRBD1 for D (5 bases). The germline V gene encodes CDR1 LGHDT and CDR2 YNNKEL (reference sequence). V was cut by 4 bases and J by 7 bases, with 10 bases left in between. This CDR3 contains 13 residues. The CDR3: CASSRGQGGELFF. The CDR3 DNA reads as TGTGCCAGCAGCCGCGGTCAGGGCGGGGAGCTGTTTTTT.

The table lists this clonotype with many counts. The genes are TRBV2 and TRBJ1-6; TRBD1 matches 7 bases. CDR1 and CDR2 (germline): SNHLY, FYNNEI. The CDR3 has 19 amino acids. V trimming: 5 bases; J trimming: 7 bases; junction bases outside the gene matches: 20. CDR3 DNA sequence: TGTGCCAGCAGTCGCTTGAGGGGAGGGGGCAAGGCAAGGAATTCACCCCTCCACTTT. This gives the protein CASSRLRGGGKARNSPLHF.

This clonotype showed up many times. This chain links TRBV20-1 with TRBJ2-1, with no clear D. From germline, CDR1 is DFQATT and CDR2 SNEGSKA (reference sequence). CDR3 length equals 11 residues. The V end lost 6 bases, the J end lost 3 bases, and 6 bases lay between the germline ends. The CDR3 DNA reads TGCAGTGCCCCTGTCTACAATGAGCAGTTCTTC. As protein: CSAPVYNEQFF.

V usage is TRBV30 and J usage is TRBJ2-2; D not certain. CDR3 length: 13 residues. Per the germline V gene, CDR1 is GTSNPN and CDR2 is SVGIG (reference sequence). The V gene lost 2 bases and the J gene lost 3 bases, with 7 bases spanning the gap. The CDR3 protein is CAWSIRDTGELFF. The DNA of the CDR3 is TGTGCCTGGAGTATCCGGGACACCGGGGAGCTGTTTTTT.

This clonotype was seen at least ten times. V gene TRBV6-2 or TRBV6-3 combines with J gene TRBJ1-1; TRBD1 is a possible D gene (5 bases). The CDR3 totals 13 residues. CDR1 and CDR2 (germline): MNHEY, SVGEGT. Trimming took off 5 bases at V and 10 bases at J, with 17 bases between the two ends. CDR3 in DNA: TGTGCCAGCAGTCCGTCGGGACTCCTAGGAGCTTTCTTT. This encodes CASSPSGLLGAFF.

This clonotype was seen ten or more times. CDR3 DNA sequence: TGTGCCAGCTCACCACCGGCAGTCGACACTGAAGCTTTCTTT. Its protein is CASSPPAVDTEAFF. The rearrangement links TRBV18 to TRBJ1-1; D is undetermined. This CDR3 comprises 14 residues. Germline V gene data show CDR1 as KGHSH and CDR2 as LQKENI. Trimming pared 0 bases from V and 3 bases from J, leaving 8 bases between. Based on the CDR3 plus reference TRBV18 and TRBJ1-1, the full variable domain is NAGVMQNPRHLVRRRGQEARLRCSPMKGHSHVYWYRQLPEEGLKFMVYLQKENIIDESGMPKERFSAEFPKEGPSILRIQQVVRGDSAAYFCASSPPAVDTEAFFGQGTRLTVV.

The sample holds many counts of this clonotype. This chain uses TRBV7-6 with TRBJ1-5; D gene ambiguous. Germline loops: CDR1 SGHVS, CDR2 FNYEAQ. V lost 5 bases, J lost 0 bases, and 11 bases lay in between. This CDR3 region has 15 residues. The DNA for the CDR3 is TGTGCCAGCAGCCCTAGCCCGGATAGCAATCAGCCCCAGCATTTT. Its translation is CASSPSPDSNQPQHF.

This chain's CDR3 is CASSILAGRQETQYF. The CDR3 DNA reads TGTGCCAGTAGTATCCTAGCGGGACGCCAAGAGACCCAGTACTTC. The gene calls are TRBV19 and TRBJ2-5, with 9 positions matching TRBD2. V lost 3 bases, J lost 1 base, and 3 bases stayed unmatched. Germline values: CDR1 LNHDA, CDR2 SQIVND (reference sequence). The CDR3 is made up of 15 amino acids.

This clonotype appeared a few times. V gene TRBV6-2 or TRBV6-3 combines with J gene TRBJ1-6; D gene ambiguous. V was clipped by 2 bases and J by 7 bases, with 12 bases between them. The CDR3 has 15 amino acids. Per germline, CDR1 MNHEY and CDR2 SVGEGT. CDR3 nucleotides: TGTGCCAGCAGTTACAGTCCGGACGGGAATTCACCCCTCCACTTT. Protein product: CASSYSPDGNSPLHF.

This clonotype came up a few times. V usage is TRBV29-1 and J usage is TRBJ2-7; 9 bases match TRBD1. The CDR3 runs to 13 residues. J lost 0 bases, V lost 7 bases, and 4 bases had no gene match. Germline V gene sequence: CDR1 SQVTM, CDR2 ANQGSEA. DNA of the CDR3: TGCAGCGGCCGGGACAGGGTCTCCTACGAGCAGTACTTC. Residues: CSGRDRVSYEQYF.

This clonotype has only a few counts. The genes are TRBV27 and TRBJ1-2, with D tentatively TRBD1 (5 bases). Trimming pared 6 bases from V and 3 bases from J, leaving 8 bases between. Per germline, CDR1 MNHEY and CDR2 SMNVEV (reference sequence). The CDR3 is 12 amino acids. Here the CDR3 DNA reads TGTGCCAGCAGAGACAGCCACTATGGCTACACCTTC. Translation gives CASRDSHYGYTF.

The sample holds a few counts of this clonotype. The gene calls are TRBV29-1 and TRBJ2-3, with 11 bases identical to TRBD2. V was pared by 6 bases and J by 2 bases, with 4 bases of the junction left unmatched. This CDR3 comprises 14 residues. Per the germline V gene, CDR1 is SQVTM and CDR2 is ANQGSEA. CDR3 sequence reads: CSVPSGGTTDTQYF. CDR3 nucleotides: TGCAGCGTCCCTAGCGGGGGGACCACAGATACGCAGTATTTT.